The 31 T cell receptor beta chains presented below share a single source sample, sequenced in a study of regulatory T cells in long-lasting Graves disease. The time point denotes: newly diagnosed GD, antithyroid drugs for less than 3 months. After RNA was extracted from PBMCs, the TCR library was made from it. Arm-PCR with iRepertoire HTBI primers amplified the CDR3 regions for these TCR beta libraries. TCRdb reprocessed the multiplex PCR reads via MiXCR and lists one record per CDR3 protein. This table has approximately 350,000 distinct CDR3 sequences, approximately 15% appearing once. The same sample was also studied in work on T cells in Graves' hyperthyroidism and ophthalmopathy.

Here the sequenced sample was peripheral blood mononuclear cells (PBMCs), taken at new diagnosis, from a patient treated with antithyroid drugs. All receptors come from a man aged 35-49 years with Graves disease.

In its sample, this clonotype was seen a few times. The chain is built from TRBV29-1 and TRBJ1-4; TRBD1 matches at 7 bases. Germline-derived CDR1 and CDR2 are SQVTM and ANQGSEA. Trimming cost V 3 bases and J 7 bases; bases outside gene matches: 14. The CDR3 is 16 amino acids. The CDR3 reads CSVDGTVGGVGEKLFF. The CDR3 DNA follows: TGCAGCGTTGATGGGACAGTCGGGGGGGTTGGTGAAAAACTGTTTTTT.

This sequence joins TRBV5-1 and TRBJ2-5, with D perhaps assigned TRBD1 or TRBD2 (5 bases each). Germline lookup yields CDR1 SGHRS and CDR2 YFSETQ. The CDR3 has 17 residues. The V end lost 5 bases, the J end lost 2 bases, and 22 bases lay between the germline ends. This CDR3 is CASSPLPGRPPQETQYF. CDR3 nucleotides: TGCGCCAGCAGTCCACTACCGGGACGGCCACCGCAAGAGACCCAGTACTTC.

This clonotype has at least ten counts. This sequence joins TRBV5-1 and TRBJ1-1, with D possibly being TRBD1 (6 bases). Germline V gene lookup returns CDR1 SGHRS and CDR2 YFSETQ. This CDR3 has 14 residues. The V and J ends lost 4 bases and 1 base respectively, with 11 bases between them. Here the CDR3 reads CASSLNRENTEAFF. CDR3 DNA sequence: TGCGCCAGCAGCCTAAACAGGGAGAACACTGAAGCTTTCTTT.

This clonotype was recorded at least ten times. The rearrangement links TRBV27 to TRBJ1-5; D is possibly TRBD1 (6 bases). The V end lost 9 bases, the J end lost 3 bases, and 15 bases lay between the germline ends. CDR1 is MNHEY and CDR2 is SMNVEV in the germline V gene (reference sequence). The CDR3 is 14 residues long. The DNA for the CDR3 is TGTGCCAGAGGGGGGGGGGAGGTCAATCAGCCCCAGCATTTT. Translating gives CARGGGEVNQPQHF.

This clonotype was detected a few times. The genes are TRBV20-1 and TRBJ2-5, with D tentatively TRBD1 or TRBD2 (6 bases each). The V end was cut by 0 bases, the J end by 4 bases, with 12 bases between. CDR3 length: 14 residues. Germline V gene sequence: CDR1 DFQATT, CDR2 SNEGSKA (reference sequence). In DNA form, the CDR3 reads TGCAGTGCTAGAGATCGAAGGGGGGCAGAGACCCAGTACTTC. It yields the protein CSARDRRGAETQYF.

In its sample, this clonotype was seen many times. This sequence joins TRBV12-3 or TRBV12-4 and TRBJ2-5; 12 bases are shared with TRBD2. The V segment lost 3 bases and the J segment 5 bases; nucleotides outside the gene matches: 4. CDR3 length: 15 amino acids. DNA for the CDR3: TGTGCCAGCAGTTTCTCTAGCGGGGGGGGTGAGACCCAGTACTTC. It is translated as CASSFSSGGGETQYF.

The chain combines TRBV6-5 with TRBJ1-5; D ambiguous. CDR1 is MNHEY and CDR2 is SVGAGI in the germline V gene. The CDR3 is 19 amino acids. Trimming removed 0 bases from V and 4 bases from J, with 22 bases in between. This CDR3 reads CASSYSLLKQEGKNQPQHF. The CDR3 DNA reads as TGTGCCAGCAGTTACTCGTTATTGAAGCAGGAGGGTAAGAATCAGCCCCAGCATTTT.

This clonotype was found many times. The chain is built from TRBV20-1 and TRBJ2-3, with 10 positions matching TRBD2. Per germline, CDR1 DFQATT and CDR2 SNEGSKA (reference sequence). The CDR3 length is 16 residues. J lost 6 bases, V lost 3 bases, and 12 bases had no gene match. This CDR3 reads CSASSQRGGKGDTQYF. CDR3 nucleotides: TGCAGTGCTAGCAGCCAGCGGGGGGGTAAGGGTGATACGCAGTATTTT.

Ten or more counts support this clonotype. The chain is built from TRBV28 and TRBJ2-1; 7 bases agree with TRBD1. V lost 5 bases, J lost 7 bases, and 20 bases stayed unmatched. The V gene's germline CDR1 is MDHEN and CDR2 SYDVKM. This CDR3 has 18 amino acids. The DNA for the CDR3 is TGTGCCAGCAGTCAACGGACCCAGGGGGTGATAAGGAGAAATGAGCAGTTCTTC. It codes for CASSQRTQGVIRRNEQFF.

This clonotype was found a few times. V and J are TRBV20-1 and TRBJ2-7, with 10 bases that match TRBD1. Germline CDR1 DFQATT, CDR2 SNEGSKA (reference sequence). The CDR3 extends over 15 amino acids. With 6 bases clipped from V and 0 bases from J, the junction kept 8 bases outside the gene matches. CDR3 amino acids: CSATTGGFSSYEQYF. Written as DNA, the CDR3 is TGCAGTGCAACGACAGGGGGCTTTAGCTCCTACGAGCAGTACTTC.

This clonotype was seen repeatedly, ten times or more. The chain is built from TRBV11-2 and TRBJ2-5; D is uncertain. This CDR3 contains 12 residues. Germline loops: CDR1 SGHAT, CDR2 FQNNGV. V lost 2 bases, J lost 4 bases, and 5 bases lay in between. CDR3 coding DNA: TGTGCCAGCAGCTTATTCCGAGAGACCCAGTACTTC. This encodes CASSLFRETQYF.

The chain has TRBV7-9 and TRBJ1-1; 9 nucleotides line up with TRBD1. Per germline, CDR1 SEHNR and CDR2 FQNEAQ (reference sequence). The ends lost 5 bases at V and 3 bases at J; junction bases unmatched: 7. This CDR3 is 15 amino acids long. CDR3 sequence: CASSSYRGQDTEAFF. The CDR3 DNA reads as TGTGCCAGCAGCAGTTACAGGGGGCAAGACACTGAAGCTTTCTTT.

This clonotype was counted ten times or more. The chain uses TRBV7-6 and TRBJ2-7; TRBD1 might be the D (7 bases). Germline V gene data show CDR1 as SGHVS and CDR2 as FNYEAQ. The germline V and J ends were trimmed by 1 base and 7 bases, with 20 bases remaining between them. This CDR3 spans 16 amino acids. The CDR3 nucleotides are TGTGCCAGCAGCTTAGGCCCATTGGACCCAGGGGGGGAGCAGTACTTC. Translating it yields CASSLGPLDPGGEQYF. Full variable domain (remainder filled in from reference TRBV7-6 and TRBJ2-7): GAGVSQSPRYKVTKRGQDVALRCDPISGHVSLYWYRQALGQGPEFLTYFNYEAQQDKSGLPNDRFSAERPEGSISTLTIQRTEQRDSAMYRCASSLGPLDPGGEQYFGPGTRLTVT.

This chain links TRBV12-3 or TRBV12-4 with TRBJ2-2; TRBD1 might be the D (6 bases). Between the trimmed V and J ends, which lost 3 bases and 7 bases, there was a span of 15 bases. This CDR3 comprises 15 residues. The CDR3: CASSFSDRSDGELFF. The CDR3 DNA is TGTGCCAGCAGTTTCTCGGACAGATCGGACGGGGAGCTGTTTTTT.

The chain employs TRBV3-1 and TRBJ2-3; a weak D match, TRBD2 (6 bases). Trimming removed 4 bases at V and 1 base at J, with 12 bases between. There are 15 residues in the CDR3. CDR1 LGHDT and CDR2 YNNKEL come from the germline V gene (reference sequence). The CDR3 sequence is CASSRRAGRTDTQYF. The CDR3 DNA sequence: TGTGCCAGCAGCCGGAGGGCGGGGCGCACAGATACGCAGTATTTT.

At least ten counts were recorded for this clonotype. This chain joins TRBV28 and TRBJ1-1; 8 positions agree with TRBD1. The CDR3 totals 16 residues. From germline, CDR1 is MDHEN and CDR2 SYDVKM. The ends lost 2 bases at V and 5 bases at J; junction bases unmatched: 10. In nucleotides, the CDR3 is TGTGCCAGCAGTTTAAGCGGGACAGGAGCCAAGACTGAAGCTTTCTTT. Amino acids: CASSLSGTGAKTEAFF.

This clonotype was recorded many times. The chain combines TRBV28 with TRBJ1-5, with unresolved D. V lost 4 bases, J lost 3 bases, and 13 bases lay in between. The CDR3 loop spans 15 amino acids. CDR1 and CDR2 from the germline V gene are MDHEN and SYDVKM. The CDR3 region is CASSSPTTNNQPQHF. The CDR3 DNA is TGTGCCAGCAGTTCGCCGACAACTAACAATCAGCCCCAGCATTTT.

As regards this clonotype: This is likely an artifact of a read error, given a far larger clone one base away. The gene calls are TRBV7-2 and TRBJ2-1; tentative D call: TRBD2 (7 bases). The CDR3 totals 13 residues. From germline, CDR1 is SGHTA and CDR2 FQGNSA. The V end lost 5 bases, the J end lost 13 bases, and 18 bases lay between the germline ends. CDR3 amino acids: CASSAEGGETQFF. CDR3 sequence (DNA): TGTGCCAGCAGCGCAGAGGGGGGGGAGACCCAGTTCTTC.

In this sample, this clonotype turned up once. The V gene is TRBV6-2 or TRBV6-3, the J gene TRBJ1-5; TRBD1 matches 9 bases. This CDR3 has 14 residues. Germline CDR1 and CDR2: MNHEY and SVGEGT. V was clipped by 6 bases and J by 5 bases; unmatched bases: 5. The CDR3 DNA follows: TGTGCCAGCAGGCGGACAGGGGTTGATCAGCCCCAGCATTTT. The encoded protein is CASRRTGVDQPQHF.

This clonotype was seen ten or more times. The V gene is TRBV5-1, the J gene TRBJ2-1; the match to TRBD1 covers 9 bases. Germline trimming cut 4 bases from V and 12 bases from J; bases unmatched to any gene: 5. The CDR3 sequence is 12 residues long. The germline CDR1 and CDR2 sequences are SGHRS and YFSETQ. The CDR3 DNA reads as TGCGCCAGCAGCAGGGACAGGGTTTGGCAGTTCTTC. Residues: CASSRDRVWQFF.

The sample holds many counts of this clonotype. V and J are TRBV9 and TRBJ2-1, with D maybe TRBD1 (5 bases). Between the trimmed V and J ends, which lost 0 bases and 12 bases, there was a span of 7 bases. Germline V lookup: CDR1 SGDLS, CDR2 YYNGEE. This CDR3 has 11 residues. The CDR3 region is CASSVGQSQFF. CDR3 in DNA: TGTGCCAGCAGCGTAGGACAGTCGCAGTTCTTC.

This clonotype was found many times. The chain combines TRBV5-1 with TRBJ1-1; TRBD1 agrees at 8 bases. Germline V CDR1 and CDR2: SGHRS, YFSETQ. Germline trimming cut 1 base from V and 4 bases from J; bases unmatched to any gene: 3. The CDR3 runs to 14 residues. The chain's CDR3 is CASSLNTGGTEAFF. CDR3 DNA sequence: TGCGCCAGCAGCTTGAACACAGGGGGCACTGAAGCTTTCTTT.

The chain combines TRBV12-3 or TRBV12-4 with TRBJ2-5; D tentatively fits TRBD1 or TRBD2 (6 bases each). The CDR3 totals 15 residues. V lost 3 bases and J 5 bases, leaving 16 bases between the germline ends. CDR3 nucleotides: TGTGCCAGCAGTTTCCATCGGGGGCCGGGGGAGACCCAGTACTTC. This translates into CASSFHRGPGETQYF.

This clonotype has at least ten counts. This sequence joins TRBV12-3 or TRBV12-4 and TRBJ2-2; a weak D match, TRBD1 (6 bases). The CDR3 is 14 amino acids. V was clipped by 6 bases and J by 4 bases, with 12 bases between them. The CDR3 spells CASSPTGLTGELFF. The DNA of the CDR3 is TGTGCCAGCAGCCCTACAGGGCTCACCGGGGAGCTGTTTTTT.

CDR3 protein: CASSLEGAVGQPQHF. The CDR3 DNA reads as TGCGCCAGCAGCTTGGAGGGGGCAGTAGGTCAGCCCCAGCATTTT. The chain is built from TRBV5-1 and TRBJ1-5, with 7 nucleotides matching TRBD1. CDR1 and CDR2 (germline): SGHRS, YFSETQ. V shed 0 bases, J shed 6 bases, and the junction held 6 bases outside the gene matches. The CDR3 runs 15 residues.

Ten or more counts support this clonotype. The genes are TRBV20-1 and TRBJ2-5; D remains unclear. V lost 5 bases to trimming and J lost 5 bases, with 9 bases between them. CDR3 length: 11 residues. Germline-derived CDR1 and CDR2 are DFQATT and SNEGSKA (reference sequence). The CDR3 DNA reads as TGCAGTGCTCGGAAACGGGAGACCCAGTACTTC. Amino acids: CSARKRETQYF.

The gene calls are TRBV12-3 or TRBV12-4 and TRBJ1-3; perhaps TRBD1 as D (5 bases). The length of the CDR3 is 15 residues. V was clipped by 7 bases and J by 3 bases, with 16 bases between them. CDR3 sequence reads: CASTPFGARGNTIYF. The CDR3 DNA is TGTGCCAGCACCCCCTTTGGGGCCCGTGGAAACACCATATATTTT.

As regards this clonotype: A far larger clone differs by one base, so this is likely a read error. The chain joins TRBV4-1 to TRBJ2-7; D may be TRBD1 or TRBD2 (5 bases each). The CDR3 runs 14 residues. Trimming removed 2 bases from V and 7 bases from J, with 15 bases in between. CDR1 is MGHRA, CDR2 YSYEKL, per germline. The CDR3 is CASSQLGAYNEQYF. Written as DNA, the CDR3 is TGCGCCAGCAGCCAACTCGGGGCCTACAATGAGCAGTACTTC.

The table lists this clonotype with many counts. The chain uses TRBV7-3 and TRBJ2-1, with D perhaps matching TRBD2 (6 bases). Germline CDR1 SGHTA, CDR2 FQGTGA. The CDR3 consists of 15 residues. V was trimmed by 2 bases and J by 3 bases, leaving 11 bases between them. The CDR3 sequence is CASSLLASGYNEQFF. The CDR3 bases are TGTGCCAGCAGCTTACTAGCGTCGGGCTACAATGAGCAGTTCTTC.

This clonotype was observed a handful of times. V is TRBV4-3 and J is TRBJ1-3; D is possibly TRBD1 (5 bases). Trimming left V 4 bases short and J 4 bases short, with 20 bases between. In germline, CDR1 is LGHNA, CDR2 YSLEER. The CDR3 spans 17 residues. The CDR3 bases are TGCGCCAGCAGCCCTCCCTGGGGCGAATCAACCGGAAACACCATATATTTT. This translates into CASSPPWGESTGNTIYF.

This clonotype turned up a few times. This chain uses TRBV7-9 with TRBJ2-7; D remains ambiguous. This CDR3 spans 14 amino acids. With 5 bases removed from V and 2 bases from J, the gap between germline ends came to 13 bases. CDR1 is SEHNR and CDR2 is FQNEAQ in the germline V gene (reference sequence). The CDR3 region has the DNA TGTGCCAGCAGCGACTCACCTCGGCCCTACGAGCAGTACTTC. Protein: CASSDSPRPYEQYF.